The TCR beta chain described here comes from a study of Ad26.COV2.S vaccination and SARS-CoV-2 variants (dated by TCRdb to 2020 to 2022). With respect to the entire study: Vaccine-arm donors were drawn from COV1001, a multicentre, randomized, double-blind, placebo-controlled phase I-IIa trial of Ad26.COV2.S in healthy adults. Dosing of Ad26.COV2.S was intramuscular, at either 5x10^10 or 1x10^11 viral particles, delivered as one shot or as two shots spaced 56 days apart. Participants in the trial were split at random into five groups of five each, receiving low-dose or high-dose Ad26.COV2.S once or twice, or else placebo on both occasions. TCRbeta repertoire sequencing was used to assess the specificity and breadth of SARS-CoV-2-reactive T cell receptors after Ad26.COV2.S vaccination. Throughout the experiments and outcome assessment, investigators stayed blinded to trial group allocation. A total of around 32 samples were included in the TCR-sequenced set, comprising about 20 Ad26.COV2.S vaccine recipients, 5 placebo recipients and 8 SARS-CoV-2 convalescent individuals. Broad study findings and their caveats: It was noted by the authors that total T cell responses may have been underestimated by the TCR breadth and depth analyses. After vaccination, spike-specific CD8+ and CD4+ T cell responses were reported to show substantial breadth. The study was not powered for comparison of responses between vaccine doses or regimens. Comparable non-spike TCR breadth was observed between vaccine and placebo recipients, consistent with only spike being contained in the vaccine. Higher spike-specific TCR breadth was observed in Ad26.COV2.S recipients than in placebo recipients (P = 0.0014).

The treatment or condition label here, explained by the study, means: 15 to 20 received Ad26.COV2.S at low or high dose, single or two shots; a few received placebo; per-sample allocation not given. Repertoires of vaccine and placebo recipients were sequenced from samples collected on day 63 after the first injection. Between 29 July and 7 August 2020, Cohort 1b enrolled some 25 adults aged 18-55 years at one site in Boston, USA. Ad26.COV2.S consisted of a replication-incompetent adenovirus type 26 vector by which a prefusion-stabilized SARS-CoV-2 spike protein from the original Wuhan strain was expressed. The immunoSEQ Assay was the method used to sequence TCRbeta CDR3 regions. After extraction, genomic DNA underwent amplification by bias-controlled multiplex PCR, followed by high-throughput sequencing. As for the original processing: To quantify the absolute abundance of each unique TCRbeta CDR3 region, sequences were collapsed and filtered. Usable DNA was measured by amplifying reference genes present in all nucleated cells, and TCRbeta template counts were normalized to that usable DNA to estimate T cell fraction. Repertoire TCRs were annotated as SARS-CoV-2-specific by exact matching of V gene, CDR3 amino acid sequence and J gene to a known reactive TCR set. MIRA supplied the reference SARS-CoV-2 TCR set, which was filtered for enrichment in COVID-19-positive ImmuneCODE repertoires so that public or cross-reactive TCRs were removed. Using the MIRA antigens, annotated TCRs were further analysed by specific ORF or by position within an ORF. Breadth was defined as annotated unique rearrangements over total unique productive rearrangements; depth was the summed frequency of those rearrangements. TCR breadth was compared between groups using two-sided Wilcoxon rank-sum tests. TCRdb took over this immuneACCESS table, retaining in-frame rearrangements with V and J assigned. Such tables are incomplete; in checked studies, under half of the missing clones stem from an unresolved V gene, and the remainder is unexplained. That table gives V, J and clone size, and the DNA gave D and trimming. The sample profile shows 350,000 to 450,000 clones; roughly 80% of them were found once. The ten largest clonotypes hold about 7.4% of the sample.

Concerning this clone itself: Its antigen is currently not known. No per-base quality is available; no much larger clone lies one base away.

The CDR3 goes from the cysteine to the phenylalanine over 16 residues. The sequence is cut down to CDR3 DNA, 48 bases in frame from base 1. Relative to germline, V is missing 0 bases and J is missing 3 bases, with 8 bases of the junction outside any gene match. The CDR1 and CDR2 encoded by the germline V gene are SGDLS and YYNGEE. This clonotype was sampled from a person between 18 and 60 years old who received the Ad26.COV2.S COVID-19 vaccine or a placebo. Source: peripheral blood, taken in a trial of Ad26.COV2.S vaccine versus placebo. This receptor chain uses TRBV9 and TRBJ1-2; a stretch of 7 junction bases matches TRBD1. The DNA is TGTGCCAGCAGCGTAGCTAGGACAGGAGAGGACTATGGCTACACCTTC. It translates as CASSVARTGEDYGYTF.